One TCR beta chain is described in this entry. Its specificity is not known. In the PCR, 60 Vbeta and 13 Jbeta primers were used. Sequenced by immunoSEQ multiplex PCR; TCRdb stores in-frame clones only, minus some. Its listing shows some 72,000 clones. The data were taken from a study of cytomegalovirus exposure and HLA in healthy donors. Overall study results and limits: Most TCR sequences were seen very rarely across donors, but some public TCRs occurred in many. Later examination showed HLA-associated TCR beta chains had greater clonal expansion than equally common others. According to an earlier analysis, most TCR beta V segments yielded productive rearrangements about 90% or about 30% of the time.

The CDR3 totals 16 residues. Germline V gene data show CDR1 as LGHNA and CDR2 as YNFKEQ. V lost 0 bases and J lost 2; bases outside the gene matches: 6. Sequenced input: PBMCs. The rearrangement joins TRBV4-2 to TRBJ2-7; 8 positions agree with TRBD2. The source is a man aged 25 to 40 in good health and CMV-seronegative. The CDR3, as DNA: TGTGCCAGCAGCCAAGAGGTACTAGCGGAGACCTACGAGCAGTACTTC. This codes for CASSQEVLAETYEQYF.